A selection of T cell receptor beta chains follows, all from one sample in a study of blood T cells in healthy people across ages. MiXCR was run by TCRdb on the 5' RACE reads, yielding one entry per CDR3 protein. The profile shows more than 750,000 distinct CDR3 sequences, 25% to 30% of them singletons. These data were also filed under a second study, of T cells of mothers and their children.

The specimen was blood. The receptors were sampled from a woman aged 40 to 55 in good health. The CDR3 runs from the conserved cysteine through the conserved F or W. D genes are given only for firm matches. The size field is filled for only some rows; it gives once, few, many or a size class.

abundance,d_gene,v_gene,j_gene,CDR3aa,CDR3nt
many,TRBD2,TRBV29-1,TRBJ2-7,CSVSRLADPHEQYF,TGCAGCGTTTCAAGACTAGCGGACCCCCACGAGCAGTACTTC
.,TRBD2,TRBV20-1,TRBJ2-7,CSARDPGGAYEQYF,TGCAGTGCTAGGGATCCCGGGGGGGCCTACGAGCAGTACTTC
many,TRBD1,TRBV6-4,TRBJ2-1,CASSREQGAYNEQFF,TGTGCCAGCAGTAGAGAACAGGGGGCCTACAATGAGCAGTTCTTC
few,TRBD1,TRBV7-3,TRBJ2-1,CASSLTSGQGANEQFF,TGTGCCAGCAGCTTAACATCGGGACAGGGGGCCAATGAGCAGTTCTTC
many,TRBD1,TRBV7-9,TRBJ2-1,CASSLPFQQGGNEQFF,TGTGCCAGCAGTTTACCCTTCCAACAGGGGGGCAATGAGCAGTTCTTC
.,TRBD2,TRBV7-8,TRBJ2-4,CASSLDGGGALGEQYF,TGTGCCAGCAGCTTAGACGGCGGGGGGGCCTTGGGGGAGCAGTACTTC
few,.,TRBV9,TRBJ1-2,CASSPSTNYGYTF,TGTGCCAGCAGCCCCTCAACCAACTATGGCTACACCTTC
.,.,TRBV6-2/TRBV6-3,TRBJ2-2,CASSYSGRQAINTGELFF,TGTGCCAGCAGTTACTCGGGTCGCCAGGCTATTAACACCGGGGAGCTGTTTTTT
.,.,TRBV20-1,TRBJ2-7,CSARKGGSYEQYF,TGCAGTGCTAGGAAAGGGGGATCCTACGAGCAGTACTTC
.,TRBD1,TRBV5-6,TRBJ2-1,CASSLWGTGSFYNEQFF,TGTGCCAGCAGCTTGTGGGGGACAGGGTCTTTCTACAATGAGCAGTTCTTC
.,.,TRBV7-2,TRBJ1-2,CASSLTMANYGYTF,TGTGCCAGCAGCTTAACAATGGCGAACTATGGCTACACCTTC
few,TRBD2,TRBV7-2,TRBJ2-1,CASSSSGAAYNEQFF,TGTGCCAGCAGCTCTAGCGGGGCGGCCTACAATGAGCAGTTCTTC
few,.,TRBV29-1,TRBJ1-1,CSVEAGLSTEAFF,TGCAGCGTTGAGGCAGGGTTGAGTACTGAAGCTTTCTTT
.,.,TRBV20-1,TRBJ1-5,CSAPRGIYSNQPQHF,TGCAGTGCTCCGAGAGGCATTTATAGCAATCAGCCCCAGCATTTT
few,.,TRBV18,TRBJ1-5,CASSTGRREPQHF,TGTGCCAGCTCAACGGGGAGAAGAGAGCCCCAGCATTTT
few,TRBD2,TRBV2,TRBJ2-3,CASSPPFAGGPTDTQYF,TGTGCCAGCAGCCCCCCCTTTGCGGGGGGGCCCACAGATACGCAGTATTTT
.,TRBD1,TRBV5-6,TRBJ2-1,CASSSDRGNLNEQFF,TGTGCCAGCAGCTCAGACAGGGGAAATCTGAATGAGCAGTTCTTC
.,.,TRBV28,TRBJ2-7,CASSFGVAEASYEQYF,TGTGCCAGCAGTTTCGGGGTAGCAGAAGCCTCCTACGAGCAGTACTTC
many,TRBD2,TRBV6-1,TRBJ2-7,CASSDTSGPYEQYF,TGTGCCAGCAGTGACACTAGCGGTCCCTACGAGCAGTACTTC
.,.,TRBV9,TRBJ1-1,CASSFSPGQPGDTEAFF,TGTGCCAGCAGCTTTTCCCCGGGCCAACCCGGGGACACTGAAGCTTTCTTT
few,TRBD1,TRBV9,TRBJ1-4,CASSEDRGEKLFF,TGTGCCAGCAGCGAAGACAGGGGTGAAAAACTGTTTTTT
few,TRBD1,TRBV20-1,TRBJ2-7,CSEKQGPYNEQYF,TGCAGTGAAAAACAGGGGCCCTACAATGAGCAGTACTTC
.,TRBD1,TRBV20-1,TRBJ2-5,CSAEKPGGETQYF,TGCAGTGCGGAGAAGCCAGGGGGTGAGACCCAGTACTTC
few,.,TRBV10-3,TRBJ1-1,CASRAVGTEAFF,TGTGCCAGCAGGGCAGTCGGCACTGAAGCTTTCTTT
.,TRBD1,TRBV6-2/TRBV6-3,TRBJ2-1,CASNRGQTYNEQFF,TGTGCCAGCAACAGGGGACAAACCTACAATGAGCAGTTCTTC
.,.,TRBV3-1,TRBJ2-7,CTSEDRLSYEQYF,TGTACCAGCGAAGACAGGTTATCCTACGAGCAGTACTTC
few,TRBD1,TRBV27,TRBJ1-5,CASSYRGPGQPQHF,TGCGCCAGCAGTTACAGGGGGCCGGGGCAGCCCCAGCATTTT
few,.,TRBV5-1,TRBJ2-3,CASSVGRADTQYF,TGCGCCAGCAGCGTAGGACGGGCAGATACGCAGTATTTT
few,TRBD2,TRBV2,TRBJ2-7,CASTGLAAYNEQYF,TGTGCCAGCACGGGACTAGCGGCCTACAATGAGCAGTACTTC
many,TRBD2,TRBV18,TRBJ2-7,CASSPSSGGANEQYF,TGTGCCAGCTCACCGTCGAGCGGGGGGGCAAACGAGCAGTACTTC
.,.,TRBV28,TRBJ2-5,CASKPSGPGETQYF,TGTGCCAGCAAGCCCTCGGGACCTGGAGAGACCCAGTACTTC
.,.,TRBV11-1,TRBJ2-1,CASSLVRYNELFF,TGTGCCAGCAGCTTAGTCCGTTACAATGAGCTGTTCTTC
many,.,TRBV7-2,TRBJ2-7,CASSPTVLVEQYF,TGTGCCAGCAGCCCCACAGTTCTCGTAGAGCAGTACTTC
few,.,TRBV19,TRBJ2-5,CASSMDQGKTQYF,TGTGCCAGTAGTATGGATCAGGGGAAGACCCAGTACTTC
.,.,TRBV2,TRBJ1-4,CASSEYSRGVKEKLFF,TGTGCCAGCAGTGAATATTCCAGGGGAGTCAAGGAAAAACTGTTTTTT
.,TRBD1,TRBV4-2,TRBJ2-1,CASSQEGQLTSSYNEQFF,TGTGCCAGCAGCCAAGAGGGACAGCTTACAAGCTCCTACAATGAGCAGTTCTTC
many,.,TRBV6-5,TRBJ2-1,CASSYSPARNNEQFF,TGTGCCAGCAGTTACTCCCCAGCGCGGAACAATGAGCAGTTCTTC
.,.,TRBV7-9,TRBJ2-7,CASSSGTTKYEQYF,TGTGCCAGCAGCTCCGGGACAACCAAATACGAGCAGTACTTC
few,TRBD1,TRBV5-1,TRBJ1-4,CASSVGQNNEKLFF,TGCGCCAGCAGCGTGGGACAGAACAATGAAAAACTGTTTTTT
.,.,TRBV7-2,TRBJ2-5,CASSLAAPGRETQYF,TGTGCCAGCAGCTTAGCAGCGCCAGGGAGGGAGACCCAGTACTTC
.,.,TRBV10-3,TRBJ1-2,CAIGGGRALTCGYTF,TGTGCCATCGGGGGGGGCAGGGCCCTCACCTGTGGCTACACCTTC
few,.,TRBV29-1,TRBJ1-1,CSATAEAFF,TGCAGCGCCACGGCTGAAGCTTTCTTT
.,.,TRBV6-6,TRBJ2-3,CASRGSSGGITDTQYF,TGTGCCAGCAGGGGGTCCTCTGGCGGGATCACAGATACGCAGTATTTT
.,.,TRBV20-1,TRBJ2-1,CSARGGSAIPSWSYDEQFF,TGCAGTGCTAGAGGAGGGTCGGCCATCCCGAGTTGGTCCTACGATGAGCAGTTCTTC
.,.,TRBV5-1,TRBJ2-1,CANSLGGYNEQFF,TGCGCCAACAGCTTGGGAGGTTACAATGAGCAGTTCTTC